Listed below are T cell receptor beta chains from one sample, sequenced in a study of technical replicates of blood from a handful of donors. Produced via immunoSEQ multiplex PCR; TCRdb's table is partial and in-frame only. The data contain 65,000 to 85,000 clones, about 96% of them singletons. Input material: T cells isolated from PBMCs. The receptors here all came from a human donor in good health. Both conserved end residues are trimmed from each CDR3. The order of the fields is V gene, J gene, D gene, CDR3 length, CDR3 protein. The D gene is left open where the match is weak.

v_call: TRBV28
j_call: TRBJ2-2
d_call: -
cdr3_length: 12
cdr3_aa: ASSFQGNTGELF

v_call: TRBV1
j_call: TRBJ1-2
d_call: -
cdr3_length: 12
cdr3_aa: TSSPLGGGYGYT

v_call: TRBV27
j_call: TRBJ2-1
d_call: TRBD2
cdr3_length: 14
cdr3_aa: ASSNIAGASYNEQF

v_call: TRBV13
j_call: TRBJ1-2
d_call: -
cdr3_length: 12
cdr3_aa: ASSLASTAGGYT

v_call: TRBV14
j_call: TRBJ1-5
d_call: -
cdr3_length: 15
cdr3_aa: ASSQEGGIYSNQPQH

v_call: TRBV11-3
j_call: TRBJ2-5
d_call: -
cdr3_length: 12
cdr3_aa: ASSLAQAWETQY

v_call: TRBV7-8
j_call: TRBJ2-7
d_call: TRBD1
cdr3_length: 13
cdr3_aa: ASSVHRGPSYEQY

v_call: TRBV9
j_call: TRBJ2-3
d_call: -
cdr3_length: 16
cdr3_aa: ASSVVGLGRHLTDTQY

v_call: TRBV10-3
j_call: TRBJ1-2
d_call: -
cdr3_length: 13
cdr3_aa: AISDPGGGSYGYT

v_call: TRBV28
j_call: TRBJ2-1
d_call: TRBD2
cdr3_length: 11
cdr3_aa: ATGGRDYNEQF

v_call: TRBV5-1
j_call: TRBJ1-4
d_call: -
cdr3_length: 12
cdr3_aa: ASSLDRGTEKLF

v_call: TRBV5-5
j_call: TRBJ2-7
d_call: -
cdr3_length: 10
cdr3_aa: ASSFDSYEQY

v_call: TRBV7-8
j_call: TRBJ2-1
d_call: TRBD2
cdr3_length: 11
cdr3_aa: ASRLLAGDEQF

v_call: TRBV5-1
j_call: TRBJ1-3
d_call: TRBD1
cdr3_length: 15
cdr3_aa: ASSPITQGASGNTIY

v_call: TRBV2
j_call: TRBJ1-4
d_call: TRBD1
cdr3_length: 10
cdr3_aa: ASTGTGQKLF

v_call: TRBV5-1
j_call: TRBJ2-5
d_call: -
cdr3_length: 14
cdr3_aa: ASGISRPPGEETQY

v_call: TRBV6-5
j_call: TRBJ2-2
d_call: TRBD2
cdr3_length: 13
cdr3_aa: ASSRLAVGSGELF

v_call: TRBV6-1
j_call: TRBJ1-5
d_call: TRBD1
cdr3_length: 11
cdr3_aa: ASLDRGIQPQH

v_call: TRBV7-9
j_call: TRBJ2-2
d_call: TRBD1
cdr3_length: 13
cdr3_aa: AISGTGTNTGELF

v_call: TRBV2
j_call: TRBJ2-5
d_call: -
cdr3_length: 12
cdr3_aa: ASTAYGGVGTQY

v_call: TRBV6-1
j_call: TRBJ2-3
d_call: TRBD2
cdr3_length: 16
cdr3_aa: ASSVVPRGGGIGDTQY

v_call: TRBV29-1
j_call: TRBJ1-1
d_call: -
cdr3_length: 12
cdr3_aa: SVESRGVDTEAF

v_call: TRBV18
j_call: TRBJ2-5
d_call: TRBD2
cdr3_length: 16
cdr3_aa: ASSPNEATSGGSQTQY

v_call: TRBV5-1
j_call: TRBJ2-4
d_call: TRBD2
cdr3_length: 12
cdr3_aa: ASRSGGAKNIQY

v_call: TRBV19
j_call: TRBJ2-7
d_call: -
cdr3_length: 13
cdr3_aa: ASSIAGSQMEEQY

v_call: TRBV6-5
j_call: TRBJ2-7
d_call: -
cdr3_length: 12
cdr3_aa: ASSRTTVSYEQY

v_call: TRBV19
j_call: TRBJ2-1
d_call: TRBD2
cdr3_length: 13
cdr3_aa: ASTMRRLAGGEQF

v_call: TRBV28
j_call: TRBJ2-2
d_call: TRBD2
cdr3_length: 13
cdr3_aa: ASSLAGANTGELF

v_call: TRBV11-2
j_call: TRBJ1-2
d_call: TRBD1
cdr3_length: 14
cdr3_aa: ASSVGQGALSYGYT

v_call: TRBV7-9
j_call: TRBJ2-3
d_call: TRBD2
cdr3_length: 16
cdr3_aa: ASSPGTSGGGRADTQY

v_call: TRBV7-6
j_call: TRBJ2-2
d_call: -
cdr3_length: 15
cdr3_aa: ASSLGVGREKVGELF

v_call: TRBV27
j_call: TRBJ2-1
d_call: TRBD2
cdr3_length: 16
cdr3_aa: ASSLTSGRVLTYNEQF

v_call: TRBV5-1
j_call: TRBJ1-2
d_call: -
cdr3_length: 13
cdr3_aa: ASSLGTEATYGYT

v_call: TRBV7-8
j_call: TRBJ1-5
d_call: -
cdr3_length: 15
cdr3_aa: ASSLVVASGGAQPQH

v_call: TRBV6-1
j_call: TRBJ1-4
d_call: -
cdr3_length: 13
cdr3_aa: ASSEHSVGNEKLF

v_call: TRBV5-1
j_call: TRBJ2-5
d_call: TRBD1
cdr3_length: 13
cdr3_aa: ASSLSGTGEETQY

v_call: TRBV30
j_call: TRBJ1-5
d_call: -
cdr3_length: 14
cdr3_aa: AWSGETGYANEPQH

v_call: TRBV28
j_call: TRBJ1-1
d_call: -
cdr3_length: 12
cdr3_aa: ASSSRGPGPEAF

v_call: TRBV10-3
j_call: TRBJ1-1
d_call: -
cdr3_length: 13
cdr3_aa: AISVVFEGDTEAF

v_call: TRBV6-5
j_call: TRBJ2-3
d_call: -
cdr3_length: 11
cdr3_aa: ASQPHRTDTQY

v_call: TRBV9
j_call: TRBJ2-1
d_call: -
cdr3_length: 14
cdr3_aa: ASSVEGGVSYNEQF

v_call: TRBV6-5
j_call: TRBJ2-5
d_call: -
cdr3_length: 13
cdr3_aa: ASNGQGVNQETQY

v_call: TRBV28
j_call: TRBJ2-1
d_call: TRBD2
cdr3_length: 13
cdr3_aa: ASRGWRELGNEQF

v_call: TRBV11-3
j_call: TRBJ2-7
d_call: TRBD1
cdr3_length: 11
cdr3_aa: ASSSGQGYEQY

v_call: TRBV5-1
j_call: TRBJ2-3
d_call: TRBD2
cdr3_length: 13
cdr3_aa: ASSLGLAIRKTQY

v_call: TRBV7-9
j_call: TRBJ2-1
d_call: TRBD2
cdr3_length: 13
cdr3_aa: ASSPPGGTYNEQF

v_call: TRBV9
j_call: TRBJ2-7
d_call: TRBD2
cdr3_length: 14
cdr3_aa: ASSVQAAGTTYEQY

v_call: TRBV9
j_call: TRBJ1-5
d_call: -
cdr3_length: 13
cdr3_aa: ASSVVGGFGEPQH

v_call: TRBV7-9
j_call: TRBJ2-7
d_call: -
cdr3_length: 10
cdr3_aa: ASNGISLEQY

v_call: TRBV11-2
j_call: TRBJ2-5
d_call: -
cdr3_length: 12
cdr3_aa: ASSLTTNQATQY

v_call: TRBV6-5
j_call: TRBJ1-5
d_call: -
cdr3_length: 13
cdr3_aa: ASSSQAAGNQPQH

v_call: TRBV6-5
j_call: TRBJ1-2
d_call: -
cdr3_length: 13
cdr3_aa: ASSYHNTGSPGYT

v_call: TRBV5-1
j_call: TRBJ2-1
d_call: TRBD2
cdr3_length: 12
cdr3_aa: ASSLGLARHEQF

v_call: TRBV19
j_call: TRBJ2-1
d_call: -
cdr3_length: 12
cdr3_aa: ASSRRRGAYEQF

v_call: TRBV4-1
j_call: TRBJ2-5
d_call: -
cdr3_length: 14
cdr3_aa: ASSPHQQDGGETQY

v_call: TRBV12-5
j_call: TRBJ1-5
d_call: TRBD1
cdr3_length: 14
cdr3_aa: ASRGPQGASNQPQH

v_call: TRBV11-3
j_call: TRBJ2-2
d_call: -
cdr3_length: 10
cdr3_aa: ASSISAGELF

v_call: TRBV7-9
j_call: TRBJ2-7
d_call: TRBD1
cdr3_length: 13
cdr3_aa: ASSPQGAVRYEQY

v_call: TRBV4-2
j_call: TRBJ1-6
d_call: -
cdr3_length: 15
cdr3_aa: ASSQSGRDPGSSPLH